This TCR beta chain is from a study of CD8 T cells in ankylosing spondylitis. Study-wide findings and caveats: Certain motif variants had earlier been reported in reactive arthritis synovial fluid and blood. There was reportedly significant enrichment of clones that were disease-linked in matched ankylosing spondylitis synovial fluid. With a CD8+ phenotype, disease-linked clones were relatively rare in peripheral blood.

TCRdb called the 5' RACE reads again in MiXCR, with one record for every CDR3 protein. Seen here are around 300,000 distinct CDR3 sequences, more than 20% observed once, and the top ten hold 3% to 4%. Points on this clonotype: Its antigen is unknown.

The CDR3 has 15 residues. CDR1 MNHNS and CDR2 SASEGT come from the germline V gene. V shed 10 bases, J shed 4 bases, and the junction held 14 bases outside the gene matches. The sequence derives from a female donor with ankylosing spondylitis or in good health (not recorded which). This chain joins TRBV6-1 and TRBJ2-7; TRBD1 matches 9 bases. The source material was blood, either unsorted or a sorted T cell fraction (not recorded which). The CDR3 DNA reads as TGTGCCACTACAGACCCGGGACAGGGTATGTACGAGCAGTACTTC. As protein: CATTDPGQGMYEQYF.